A selection of T cell receptor beta chains follows, all from one sample in a study of blood T cells in healthy people across ages. TCRdb re-analysed the 5' RACE reads in MiXCR, keeping a single row per CDR3 protein. This sample has fewer than 1 million distinct CDR3 sequences; about 42% occur once, and the top ten carry about a fifth. Sample: blood. The receptors originated from a man aged 55 to 69 in good health. Each CDR3 is given with its conserved first and last residue. The D gene is left open where the match is weak. A clone size is listed for some rows: how often the clone was seen (once, few, many), or a class if it is expanded.

V,J,D,size,DNA,CDR3
TRBV10-3,TRBJ2-1,.,.,TGTGCCAACCGGGTAGATGTCGGCGATGAGCAGTTCTTC,CANRVDVGDEQFF
TRBV5-1,TRBJ2-3,TRBD2,.,TGCACCAGCAGCTTGGGAGCCAGCGGGGGAGTCACAGATACGCAGTATTTT,CTSSLGASGGVTDTQYF
TRBV7-8,TRBJ2-1,TRBD2,few,TGTGCCAGCAGTTTTACCCGACTAGCGGGGGACAATGAGCAGTTCTTC,CASSFTRLAGDNEQFF
TRBV4-1,TRBJ1-2,TRBD1,.,TGCGCCAGCAGCCAAGGAACAGGGGCACAGGGCGGCTACACCTTC,CASSQGTGAQGGYTF
TRBV6-5,TRBJ2-1,.,.,TGTGCCAGCAATAGAAACCGGGGATCGGGTAATGAGCAGTTCTTC,CASNRNRGSGNEQFF
TRBV7-2,TRBJ2-7,.,few,TGTGCCAGCAGCCCGACCTGGGGGCAGAACGAGCAGTACTTC,CASSPTWGQNEQYF
TRBV6-1,TRBJ2-7,.,.,TGTGCTGATCAAGCGGGGACAGAATACGAGCAGTACTTC,CADQAGTEYEQYF
TRBV6-6,TRBJ1-1,.,.,TGTGCCAGCAGCCTCGCCGTGGGGGGGCACACTGAAGCTTTCTTT,CASSLAVGGHTEAFF
TRBV12-3/TRBV12-4,TRBJ2-1,TRBD1,few,TGTGCCAGCAGTTCCACAGGGGTTAATGAGCAGTTCTTC,CASSSTGVNEQFF
TRBV15,TRBJ2-1,.,.,TGTGCCACCAGCACTTACAATGAGCAGTTCTTC,CATSTYNEQFF
TRBV7-2,TRBJ2-1,TRBD2,once,TGTGCCAGCAGCCTCCAGCGGGGGGAATACGATGAGCAGTTCTTC,CASSLQRGEYDEQFF
TRBV18,TRBJ2-1,.,few,TGTGCCAGCTCCCAGGACACTGATGAGCAGTTCTTC,CASSQDTDEQFF
TRBV4-3,TRBJ2-1,TRBD2,few,TGCGCCAGCAGCCAAGGGCGTCGGACTAGCGGGGACAATGAGCAGTTCTTC,CASSQGRRTSGDNEQFF
TRBV4-1,TRBJ2-5,.,.,TGCGCCAGCAGCCGTTCCCGGGGTGAGTTGCAGACCCAGTACTTC,CASSRSRGELQTQYF
TRBV5-5,TRBJ2-2,.,.,TGTGCCAGCAGCTTGGAACAGGGACGGACCGGGGAGCTGTTTTTT,CASSLEQGRTGELFF
TRBV27,TRBJ2-3,.,.,TGTGCCAGCAGTTTATCGCCGGCTAGCACAGATACGCAGTATTTT,CASSLSPASTDTQYF
TRBV2,TRBJ1-1,TRBD1,.,TGTGCCAGCACAACCACAGGGGTCGCTTTCTTT,CASTTTGVAFF
TRBV20-1,TRBJ1-5,.,few,TGCAGTGCTAGTTCTGGGAGTGTGGCTAGCAATCAGCCCCAGCATTTT,CSASSGSVASNQPQHF
TRBV7-2,TRBJ1-1,TRBD1,few,TGTGCCACCACCGGACAGGGCAATAGAGGGACTGAAGCTTTCTTT,CATTGQGNRGTEAFF
TRBV18,TRBJ1-6,TRBD1,once,TGTGCCGGCTCAGCCCGGACAGGGTTTGATTCACCCCTCCACTTT,CAGSARTGFDSPLHF
TRBV12-3/TRBV12-4,TRBJ1-4,TRBD1,few,TGTGCCAGCAGTTTAAGGACAGGGGACGACGAAAAACTGTTTTTT,CASSLRTGDDEKLFF
TRBV12-3/TRBV12-4,TRBJ2-5,.,few,TGTGCCAGCAGTTTAGAAGGGATGCAGACCCAGTACTTC,CASSLEGMQTQYF
TRBV7-6,TRBJ2-1,.,many,TGTGCCAGCAGCTTATCGAACCAGGGAAGGCAGTTCTTC,CASSLSNQGRQFF
TRBV7-9,TRBJ1-5,TRBD1,.,TGTGCCAGCAGCCCTCGGGCCACAGGGGGCAAGGACAATCAGCCCCAGCATTTT,CASSPRATGGKDNQPQHF
TRBV27,TRBJ2-5,TRBD2,.,TGTGCCAGCAGTTTCCGACTAGCGGGGGCCTACCAAGAGACCCAGTACTTC,CASSFRLAGAYQETQYF
TRBV20-1,TRBJ2-5,TRBD2,.,TGCAGTGCTAGATCTTCAGGACTAGCTGAGTACTTC,CSARSSGLAEYF
TRBV14,TRBJ1-1,.,.,TGTGCCAGCAGCCTTGAAACAGACTCCACTGAAGCTTTCTTT,CASSLETDSTEAFF
TRBV6-1,TRBJ1-2,.,.,TGTGCCAGCAGGACGGACGGAAACTATGGCTACACCTTC,CASRTDGNYGYTF
TRBV5-1,TRBJ2-4,.,.,TGCGCCAGCAGCCCACCAGGGCTTGGCAAAAACATTCAGTACTTC,CASSPPGLGKNIQYF
TRBV27,TRBJ2-7,.,.,TGTGCCAGCAGTCCCCAAGGTGGGGTCTCCTACGAGCAGTACTTC,CASSPQGGVSYEQYF
TRBV5-5,TRBJ1-4,.,.,TGTGCCAGCAGCTTGATCCCGTATGAAAAACTGTTTTTT,CASSLIPYEKLFF
TRBV7-2,TRBJ2-2,TRBD1,.,TGTGCCAGCAGCTTAGCTTGGACAGGGGGGAACACCGGGGAGCTGTTTTTT,CASSLAWTGGNTGELFF
TRBV12-3/TRBV12-4,TRBJ2-5,.,.,TGTGCCAGCAGTTTTGGTTGGGTACAAGAGACCCAGTACTTC,CASSFGWVQETQYF
TRBV20-1,TRBJ1-2,.,.,TGCAGTGCTACCGTTCCCTATGGCTACACCTTC,CSATVPYGYTF
TRBV6-1,TRBJ1-6,.,.,TGTGCCAGCAGTGGAGGTGGACAAATCTATAATTCACCCCTCCACTTT,CASSGGGQIYNSPLHF
TRBV25-1,TRBJ1-2,TRBD1,.,TGTGCCAGCCGTGGGACAGGAAGCTATGGCTACACCTTC,CASRGTGSYGYTF
TRBV5-1,TRBJ2-1,.,many,TGCGCCAGCAGCTTTACGGGACTTAGCTCCTACAATGAGCAGTTCTTC,CASSFTGLSSYNEQFF
TRBV7-2,TRBJ1-2,TRBD1,few,TGTGCCAGCAGCTTAGGGAAAACAGGGGTAATCTATGGCTACACCTTC,CASSLGKTGVIYGYTF
TRBV6-5,TRBJ2-3,.,.,TGTGCCAGCAGTCCCTCCAGGGGGGGCGCGGAAGAAGATACGCAGTATTTT,CASSPSRGGAEEDTQYF
TRBV27,TRBJ1-6,.,.,TGTGCCAGCTCTGAGGCGCAAAATTCACCCCTCCACTTT,CASSEAQNSPLHF
TRBV29-1,TRBJ2-5,.,many,TGCAGCGTTGAATTAGGGGTCCACACCCCAGAGACCCAGTACTTC,CSVELGVHTPETQYF
TRBV9,TRBJ2-1,.,.,TGTGCCAGCAGCCAAACAAACAACTACAATGAGCAGTTCTTC,CASSQTNNYNEQFF
TRBV12-3/TRBV12-4,TRBJ2-1,.,.,TGTGCCAGCAGTCCCCCCCTGCGCGGGGCTTACAATGAGCAGTTCTTC,CASSPPLRGAYNEQFF
TRBV20-1,TRBJ2-1,TRBD2,.,TGCAGTGCGATGGCCCGAGGCGGGGGGGCCTACAATGAGCAGTTCTTC,CSAMARGGGAYNEQFF
TRBV20-1,TRBJ2-3,.,.,TGCAGTGGGGTGGCCAGGGCGTTGGGCACAGATACGCAGTATTTT,CSGVARALGTDTQYF
TRBV7-9,TRBJ1-6,.,.,TGTGCCAGCAGCTTTGAAGGGGTAGTGTCACCCCTCCACTTT,CASSFEGVVSPLHF
TRBV12-3/TRBV12-4,TRBJ2-3,.,many,TGTGCCAGCAGCTTAGCGCCAGATACGCAGTATTTT,CASSLAPDTQYF
TRBV7-9,TRBJ1-2,.,few,TGTGCCAGCAGCTTAGTCCCAGGGGATGGCTACACCTTC,CASSLVPGDGYTF
TRBV2,TRBJ1-4,.,.,TGTGCCAGCAGTGGGTCAGGGAGGTCTAATGAAAAACTGTTTTTT,CASSGSGRSNEKLFF
TRBV20-1,TRBJ1-1,TRBD1,.,TGCAGTGCCAACCCCGGGACAGGGTTTCTGAACACTGAAGCTTTCTTT,CSANPGTGFLNTEAFF
TRBV20-1,TRBJ2-5,.,once,TGCAGTGCTAGAGGTGACACAGGAGAGACCCAGTACTTC,CSARGDTGETQYF
TRBV5-5,TRBJ2-3,.,few,TGTGCCAGCAGCTCCTCGTCGGTGACGCAGTATTTT,CASSSSSVTQYF
TRBV27,TRBJ2-1,TRBD1,.,TGTGCCAGCAGTTTTCTCGGACAGGGGATCGACAATGAGCAGTTCTTC,CASSFLGQGIDNEQFF